This T cell receptor (beta chain) was obtained from a study of cytomegalovirus exposure and HLA in healthy donors. Study overall: The Caucasian-associated ancestry cluster held roughly 81% of over 350 genotyped donors. General observations from the study: A cluster of highly shared sequence variants was likely a sequencing artifact. Trimming of TCR beta V- and J-genes showed a link, identified in a later analysis, to a missense DCLRE1C variant.

The table lists this clone with a count of one. The target antigen is unknown. A junction boundary mismatches the germline segment, possibly from a read error. CDR1 SEHNR and CDR2 FQNEAQ come from the germline V gene (reference sequence). This CDR3 is built from 12 residues. Both 60 Vbeta primers and 13 Jbeta primers went into the PCR. Sequencing used immunoSEQ multiplex PCR; TCRdb keeps in-frame clones, though not all of them. This repertoire shows around 140,000 clones, around nine tenths found once; its top ten account for about 5%. Sequenced input: PBMCs. The chain is built from TRBV7-9 and TRBJ2-7; D gene ambiguous. This clonotype was sampled from a woman aged 25 to 39 in good health and CMV-seronegative. This chain's CDR3 is CSSSLSSYEQYF. The CDR3 nucleotides are TGTTCCAGCAGCTTGAGCTCCTACGAGCAGTACTTC.